Listed here are 26 T cell receptor beta chains from one sample, sequenced in a study of blood T cell repertoires in COVID-19. TCRdb's copy holds only in-frame clones and misses some; the assay was immunoSEQ multiplex PCR. The sample consists of 220,000 or so clones, 90% of them appearing once. Sequencing was performed on PBMCs or T cells enriched from blood (not recorded which). The receptor source for this set is a young man who had been exposed to COVID-19.

The chain has TRBV5-4 and TRBJ1-1; no firm D call. CDR1 is SGHNT and CDR2 is YYREEE in the germline V gene (reference sequence). The germline V and J ends were trimmed by 0 bases and 5 bases, with 8 bases remaining between them. The CDR3 is made up of 13 amino acids. Here the CDR3 reads CASSLVRETEAFF. Written as DNA, the CDR3 is TGTGCCAGCAGCTTGGTGCGGGAGACTGAAGCTTTCTTT.

This clone was observed a few times. This rearrangement joins TRBV20-1 to TRBJ1-1; TRBD1 is a possible D gene (5 bases). This CDR3 has 12 residues. The V end was cut by 3 bases, the J end by 5 bases, with 10 bases between. CDR1 is DFQATT and CDR2 is SNEGSKA in the germline V gene (reference sequence). The CDR3 protein is CSASAGRTEAFF. Here the CDR3 DNA reads TGCAGTGCTAGTGCAGGGAGGACTGAAGCTTTCTTT.

This chain joins TRBV5-4 and TRBJ2-3; weak D call: TRBD2 (6 bases). Germline V gives CDR1 SGHNT, CDR2 YYREEE (reference sequence). This CDR3 has 17 residues. The V end lost 4 bases, the J end lost 0 bases, and 18 bases lay between the germline ends. CDR3 in DNA: TGTGCCAGCAGCCCCGAGTCGGGGGACCTAAGCACAGATACGCAGTATTTT. This sequence encodes CASSPESGDLSTDTQYF.

The chain employs TRBV2 and TRBJ1-1; D remains ambiguous. The CDR3 is 12 amino acids. CDR1 is SNHLY and CDR2 is FYNNEI in the germline V gene. V was trimmed by 7 bases and J by 5 bases, leaving 11 bases between them. In nucleotides, the CDR3 is TGTGCCAGCATCCGGAGGGTTACTGAAGCTTTCTTT. It specifies CASIRRVTEAFF.

This sequence joins TRBV4-3 and TRBJ1-4, with a possible D match to TRBD1 (5 bases). CDR3 size: 16 residues. Germline V gene data show CDR1 as LGHNA and CDR2 as YSLEER. Trimming took 0 bases from V and 3 from J, leaving 11 bases between them. The DNA of the CDR3 is TGCGCCAGCAGCCAAGAAGAAAGGGGTCCTAATGAAAAACTGTTTTTT. Its translation is CASSQEERGPNEKLFF.

The V call is TRBV9, the J call TRBJ2-1, with D possibly being TRBD2 (5 bases). The ends were cut back, 7 bases at V and 9 bases at J, with 8 bases in the middle. The CDR3 spans 10 residues. CDR1 is SGDLS and CDR2 is YYNGEE in the germline V gene. The CDR3 bases are TGTGCCAGCGGGAGTCGTGAGCAGTTCTTC. Amino acid sequence: CASGSREQFF.

V usage is TRBV30 and J usage is TRBJ1-6; D is perhaps TRBD1 (6 bases). CDR3 length equals 13 residues. Per germline, CDR1 GTSNPN and CDR2 SVGIG (reference sequence). The V end lost 2 bases, the J end lost 8 bases, and 10 bases lay between the germline ends. The CDR3 coding sequence is TGTGCCTGGAGTTCGGGGGGCGATTCACCCCTCCACTTT. Its translation is CAWSSGGDSPLHF.

This clone was counted once. This rearrangement joins TRBV12-3 or TRBV12-4 to TRBJ2-5; D remains unclear. This CDR3 spans 11 amino acids. V lost 3 bases, J lost 6 bases, and 5 bases lay in between. The CDR3 protein is CASSFTKTQYF. CDR3 sequence (DNA): TGTGCCAGCAGTTTTACAAAGACCCAGTACTTC.

The chain joins TRBV14 to TRBJ1-2; weak D call: TRBD1 (6 bases). The germline CDR1 and CDR2 sequences are SGHDN and FVKESK. The CDR3 loop spans 14 amino acids. Trimming took off 4 bases at V and 7 bases at J, with 16 bases between the two ends. The DNA for the CDR3 is TGTGCCAGCAGCCTAGGGGGTCTGATCCTTGGCTACACCTTC. Its translation: CASSLGGLILGYTF.

V usage is TRBV2 and J usage is TRBJ2-4, with 9 bases matching TRBD1. The CDR3 loop spans 15 amino acids. Germline V gene sequence: CDR1 SNHLY, CDR2 FYNNEI. Trimming took 7 bases from V and 9 from J; bases not matched to a gene: 13. The CDR3 here is CASNPPGTGTVIQYF. The CDR3 DNA follows: TGTGCCAGCAATCCCCCGGGGACAGGGACTGTCATTCAGTACTTC.

J is TRBJ1-6 and V is TRBV7-9; 7 bases match TRBD1. Germline assignment: CDR1 SEHNR and CDR2 FQNEAQ (reference sequence). The trim removed 5 bases at V and 11 bases at J, leaving 3 bases unmatched. The CDR3 length is 12 residues. In nucleotides, the CDR3 is TGTGCCAGCAGCAATCAGGGGGCACCCCTCCACTTT. Translating it yields CASSNQGAPLHF. Variable domain in full (rest from reference TRBV7-9 and TRBJ1-6): DTGVSQNPRHKITKRGQNVTFRCDPISEHNRLYWYRQTLGQGPEFLTYFQNEAQLEKSRLLSDRFSAERPKGSFSTLEIQRTEQGDSAMYLCASSNQGAPLHFGNGTRLTVT.

The chain recombines TRBV4-1 with TRBJ2-1; TRBD2 matches 9 bases. V was pared by 6 bases and J by 5 bases, with 8 bases of the junction left unmatched. Germline loops: CDR1 MGHRA, CDR2 YSYEKL. The CDR3 extends over 15 amino acids. The CDR3 DNA sequence: TGCGCCAGCAGTCTACCGACTAGCGGCAACAATGAGCAGTTCTTC. Translating it yields CASSLPTSGNNEQFF.

The genes are TRBV19 and TRBJ2-1; D is undetermined. This CDR3 is built from 15 residues. Deletions cut 5 bases from V and 9 bases from J, with 20 bases between. The germline CDR1 and CDR2 sequences are LNHDA and SQIVND (reference sequence). In DNA form, the CDR3 reads TGTGCCAGTAGTCCTCTAACCCTTCGACCAGGTGAGCAGTTCTTC. It specifies CASSPLTLRPGEQFF.

The rearrangement uses TRBV18 and TRBJ1-4; D gene unclear. Per germline, CDR1 KGHSH and CDR2 LQKENI. V gave up 2 bases and J gave up 8 bases, with 12 bases separating them. The CDR3 consists of 14 residues. CDR3 region: CASSPIEISEKLFF. CDR3 bases: TGTGCCAGCTCACCAATCGAGATCTCCGAAAAACTGTTTTTT.

The rearrangement links TRBV6-5 to TRBJ1-4; 10 bases line up with TRBD1. The CDR3 totals 14 residues. Germline-derived CDR1 and CDR2 are MNHEY and SVGAGI. With V trimmed by 6 bases and J by 5 bases, 3 bases remained unmatched. The DNA of the CDR3 is TGTGCCAGCAGCAAGGGACAGGGGAATGAAAAACTGTTTTTT. Its translation: CASSKGQGNEKLFF.

This clone has a single count. The rearrangement uses TRBV7-9 and TRBJ2-3; D is unclear. Trimming left V 2 bases short and J 0 bases short, with 6 bases between. This CDR3 spans 14 amino acids. CDR1 and CDR2 (germline): SEHNR, FQNEAQ (reference sequence). The CDR3 nucleotides are TGTGCCAGCAGCTTATCACAGAGCACAGATACGCAGTATTTT. It is translated as CASSLSQSTDTQYF.

The chain carries TRBV5-6 and TRBJ2-5; D gene unclear. Trimming took 0 bases from V and 7 from J, leaving 13 bases between them. The CDR3 sequence is 14 residues long. Germline V gives CDR1 SGHDT, CDR2 YYEEEE. The CDR3, as DNA: TGTGCCAGCAGCTTGGTTCGCTCCTCGGGGACCCAGTACTTC. This encodes CASSLVRSSGTQYF.

This clone was seen a single time. This chain joins TRBV7-9 and TRBJ2-3; D unresolved. Trimming took off 1 base at V and 1 base at J, with 6 bases between the two ends. Germline-derived CDR1 and CDR2 are SEHNR and FQNEAQ (reference sequence). CDR3 length: 14 amino acids. The CDR3 reads CASSLVVRTDTQYF. In DNA, the CDR3 is TGTGCCAGCAGCTTAGTAGTTCGCACAGATACGCAGTATTTT.

The chain joins TRBV5-1 to TRBJ1-4; 9 bases line up with TRBD1. Germline V gene lookup returns CDR1 SGHRS and CDR2 YFSETQ. This CDR3 comprises 15 residues. The V gene end was trimmed by 0 bases and the J gene end by 8 bases; junction bases not matched to a gene: 5. The CDR3 region is CASSLAGTGNEKLFF. In nucleotides, the CDR3 is TGCGCCAGCAGCTTGGCCGGGACAGGGAACGAAAAACTGTTTTTT.

This clone appeared a single time. This rearrangement joins TRBV11-2 to TRBJ1-4, with 9 bases matching TRBD1. The CDR3 runs 14 residues. Losses at the gene ends were 5 bases for V and 8 bases for J; bases not matched to a gene: 6. Looked up from germline, CDR1 is SGHAT and CDR2 is FQNNGV. The DNA of the CDR3 is TGTGCCAGCAGCACTCGACAGGGGGGGGAAAAACTGTTTTTT. Translating it yields CASSTRQGGEKLFF.

The gene calls are TRBV30 and TRBJ1-6; possibly TRBD1 for D (6 bases). Looked up from germline, CDR1 is GTSNPN and CDR2 is SVGIG (reference sequence). V was pared by 5 bases and J by 7 bases, with 9 bases between. This CDR3 is built from 12 residues. The DNA for the CDR3 is TGTGCCTGGCAGGGGTCGAATTCACCCCTCCACTTT. Encoded protein: CAWQGSNSPLHF.

This chain uses TRBV7-3 with TRBJ2-5; 8 nucleotides line up with TRBD1. Trimming removed 4 bases from V and 5 bases from J; junction bases left unmatched: 3. Germline V lookup: CDR1 SGHTA, CDR2 FQGTGA. The CDR3 consists of 13 residues. CDR3: CASSSGGQETQYF. The CDR3 DNA reads as TGTGCCAGCAGCTCAGGGGGCCAGGAGACCCAGTACTTC.

The chain employs TRBV11-2 and TRBJ1-1, with no clear D. This CDR3 has 15 residues. Trimming stripped 2 bases from V and 6 bases from J, with 16 bases between. The germline V gene has CDR1 SGHAT and CDR2 FQNNGV. CDR3 in amino acids: CASSLMGPRSAEAFF. CDR3 nucleotide sequence: TGTGCCAGCAGCTTAATGGGTCCTCGGAGCGCTGAAGCTTTCTTT.

The chain recombines TRBV4-3 with TRBJ1-1, with D maybe TRBD1 (5 bases). Deletions cut 1 base from V and 8 bases from J, with 11 bases between. The CDR3 extends over 13 amino acids. Germline values: CDR1 LGHNA, CDR2 YSLEER. The CDR3 DNA follows: TGCGCCAGCAGCCAAGTTTTAAAGGGGGAAGCTTTCTTT. Translating it yields CASSQVLKGEAFF.

The gene calls are TRBV4-1 and TRBJ2-7, with TRBD2 matching over 9 bases. In germline, CDR1 is MGHRA, CDR2 YSYEKL. V shed 2 bases, J shed 3 bases, and the junction held 8 bases outside the gene matches. This CDR3 is built from 16 residues. CDR3 nucleotides: TGCGCCAGCAGCCAACAAATAGCGGGGGTGGGCTACGAGCAGTACTTC. Translating it yields CASSQQIAGVGYEQYF.

This chain joins TRBV6-5 and TRBJ1-6; 10 bases fit TRBD1. Per the germline V gene, CDR1 is MNHEY and CDR2 is SVGAGI. J was trimmed by 10 bases and V by 7 bases; bases with no gene match: 7. The CDR3 sequence is 14 residues long. The CDR3 region has the DNA TGTGCCAGCATTATGACAGGGGGCAACTCACCCCTCCACTTT. This encodes CASIMTGGNSPLHF.